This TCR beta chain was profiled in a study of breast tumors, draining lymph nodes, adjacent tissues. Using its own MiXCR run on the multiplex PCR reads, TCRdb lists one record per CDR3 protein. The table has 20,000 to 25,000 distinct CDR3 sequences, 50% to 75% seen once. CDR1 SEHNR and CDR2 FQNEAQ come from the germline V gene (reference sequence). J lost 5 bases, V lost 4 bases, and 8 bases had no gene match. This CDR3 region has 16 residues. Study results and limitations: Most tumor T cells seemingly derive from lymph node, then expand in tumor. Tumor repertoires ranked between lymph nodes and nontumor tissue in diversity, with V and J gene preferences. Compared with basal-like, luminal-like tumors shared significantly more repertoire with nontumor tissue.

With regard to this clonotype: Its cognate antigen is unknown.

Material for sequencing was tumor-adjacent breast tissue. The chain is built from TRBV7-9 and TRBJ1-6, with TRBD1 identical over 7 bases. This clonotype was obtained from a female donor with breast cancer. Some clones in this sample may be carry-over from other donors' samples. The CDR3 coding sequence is TGTGCCAGCAGCTACCAGCGGGACAGAGATAATTCACCCCTCCACTTT. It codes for CASSYQRDRDNSPLHF.